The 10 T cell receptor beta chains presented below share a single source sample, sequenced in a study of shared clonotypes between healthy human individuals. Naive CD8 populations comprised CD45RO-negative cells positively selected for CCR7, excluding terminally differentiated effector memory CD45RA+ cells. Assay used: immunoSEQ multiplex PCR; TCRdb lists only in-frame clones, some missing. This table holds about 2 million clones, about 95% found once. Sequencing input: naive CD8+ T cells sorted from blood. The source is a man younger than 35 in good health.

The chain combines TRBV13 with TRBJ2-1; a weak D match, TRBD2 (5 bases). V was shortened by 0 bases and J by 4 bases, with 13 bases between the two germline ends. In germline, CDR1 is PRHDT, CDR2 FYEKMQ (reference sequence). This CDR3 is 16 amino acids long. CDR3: CASSLGVGVKYNEQFF. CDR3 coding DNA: TGTGCCAGCAGCTTAGGTGTGGGAGTAAAGTACAATGAGCAGTTCTTC.

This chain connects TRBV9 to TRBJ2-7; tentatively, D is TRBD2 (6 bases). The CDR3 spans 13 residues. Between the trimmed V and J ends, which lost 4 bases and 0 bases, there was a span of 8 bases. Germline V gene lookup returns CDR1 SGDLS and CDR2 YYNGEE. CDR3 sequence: CASSRESSYEQYF. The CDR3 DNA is TGTGCCAGCAGCCGGGAGAGCTCCTACGAGCAGTACTTC.

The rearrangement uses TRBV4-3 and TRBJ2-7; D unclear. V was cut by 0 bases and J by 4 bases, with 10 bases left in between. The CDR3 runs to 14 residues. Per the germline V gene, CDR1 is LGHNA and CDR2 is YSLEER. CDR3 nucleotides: TGCGCCAGCAGCCAAGATCCGGGCAAATACGAGCAGTACTTC. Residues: CASSQDPGKYEQYF.

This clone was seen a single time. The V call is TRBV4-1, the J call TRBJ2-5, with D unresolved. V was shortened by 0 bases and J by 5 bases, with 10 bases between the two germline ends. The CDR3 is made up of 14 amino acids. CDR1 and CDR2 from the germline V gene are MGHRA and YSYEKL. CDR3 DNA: TGCGCCAGCAGCCAAGAGGGTAGCTTTGAGACCCAGTACTTC. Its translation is CASSQEGSFETQYF.

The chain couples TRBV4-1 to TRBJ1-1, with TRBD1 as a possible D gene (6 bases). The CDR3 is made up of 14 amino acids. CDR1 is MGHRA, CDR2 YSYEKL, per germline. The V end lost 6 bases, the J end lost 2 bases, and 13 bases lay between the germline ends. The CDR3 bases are TGCGCCAGCAGGTACGGACAGCTTAACACTGAAGCTTTCTTT. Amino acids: CASRYGQLNTEAFF.

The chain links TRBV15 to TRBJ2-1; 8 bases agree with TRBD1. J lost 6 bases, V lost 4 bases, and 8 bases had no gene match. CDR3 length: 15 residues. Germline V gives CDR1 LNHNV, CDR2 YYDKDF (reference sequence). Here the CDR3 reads CATSTRQGSGNEQFF. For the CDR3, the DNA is TGTGCCACCAGCACCAGACAGGGGTCGGGCAATGAGCAGTTCTTC.

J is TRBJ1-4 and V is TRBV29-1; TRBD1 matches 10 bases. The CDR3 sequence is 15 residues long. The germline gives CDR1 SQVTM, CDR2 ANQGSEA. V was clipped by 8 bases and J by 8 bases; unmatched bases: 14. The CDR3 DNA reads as TGCAGCCCCCGGGACAGGGGAACGAAGGGAGAAAAACTGTTTTTT. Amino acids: CSPRDRGTKGEKLFF.

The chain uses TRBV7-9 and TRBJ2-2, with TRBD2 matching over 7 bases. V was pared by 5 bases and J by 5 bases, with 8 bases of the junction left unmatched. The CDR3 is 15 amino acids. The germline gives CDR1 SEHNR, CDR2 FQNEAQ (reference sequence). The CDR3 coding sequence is TGTGCCAGCAGCCCCCAGCGGGACCCAACCGGGGAGCTGTTTTTT. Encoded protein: CASSPQRDPTGELFF.

CDR3 in DNA: TGTGCCAGCAAGACGACTAGCGGGGGCATGGAGACCCAGTACTTC. Amino acids: CASKTTSGGMETQYF. The chain recombines TRBV6-1 with TRBJ2-5, with 12 positions matching TRBD2. V shed 7 bases, J shed 5 bases, and the junction held 8 bases outside the gene matches. Germline CDR1 reads MNHNS; CDR2 reads SASEGT. This CDR3 is 15 amino acids long.

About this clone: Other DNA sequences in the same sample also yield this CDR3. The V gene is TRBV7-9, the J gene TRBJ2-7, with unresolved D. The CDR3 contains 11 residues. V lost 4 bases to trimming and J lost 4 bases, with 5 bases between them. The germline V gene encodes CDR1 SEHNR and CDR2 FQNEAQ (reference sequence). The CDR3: CASSSRYEQYF. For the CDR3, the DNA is TGTGCCAGCAGCTCCCGGTACGAGCAGTACTTC.